Below are 12 T cell receptor beta chains sequenced from a single sample in a study of blood T cell repertoires in COVID-19. Sequencing was performed with immunoSEQ multiplex PCR; in TCRdb, only in-frame clones are kept and a portion is missing. The table lists around 110,000 clones, 82% of them singletons. The sequenced sample consisted of peripheral blood. These TCRs come from a woman in her 70s with acute or convalescent COVID-19.

This clone came up a few times. The V and J genes are TRBV7-2 and TRBJ1-2; no clear D. CDR1 and CDR2 from the germline V gene are SGHTA and FQGNSA. The V and J ends lost 1 base and 4 bases respectively, with 10 bases between them. The CDR3 has 14 amino acids. CDR3 sequence: CASSLEPGSYGYTF. The CDR3 DNA reads TGTGCCAGCAGCTTAGAACCGGGAAGCTATGGCTACACCTTC.

This chain uses TRBV5-1 with TRBJ1-4; the D is unclear. CDR3 length: 14 residues. Germline CDR1 SGHRS, CDR2 YFSETQ. V was shortened by 0 bases and J by 8 bases, with 11 bases between the two germline ends. DNA of the CDR3: TGCGCCAGCAGCTTGGTGGCGACGGGGGAAAAACTGTTTTTT. It translates to CASSLVATGEKLFF.

This chain connects TRBV4-2 to TRBJ1-3, with 7 bases identical to TRBD1. The CDR3 totals 15 residues. V was pared by 0 bases and J by 8 bases, with 7 bases of the junction left unmatched. Germline-derived CDR1 and CDR2 are LGHNA and YNFKEQ. CDR3 sequence (DNA): TGTGCCAGCAGCCAAGACGGGAACAGGGGAGACACCATATATTTT. Amino acid sequence: CASSQDGNRGDTIYF.

The chain uses TRBV7-2 and TRBJ2-2; 8 bases align to TRBD2. CDR3 length equals 16 residues. Germline V gene lookup returns CDR1 SGHTA and CDR2 FQGNSA. The J segment lost 5 bases and the V segment lost 4 bases, leaving 9 bases of the junction unmatched. The CDR3 sequence is CASSSLLRGGTGELFF. In DNA, the CDR3 is TGTGCCAGCAGCTCCTTATTACGGGGGGGGACCGGGGAGCTGTTTTTT.

This chain connects TRBV7-2 to TRBJ1-2, with TRBD1 identical over 8 bases. This CDR3 spans 14 amino acids. The V gene end was trimmed by 4 bases and the J gene end by 3 bases; junction bases not matched to a gene: 4. Germline V gene sequence: CDR1 SGHTA, CDR2 FQGNSA. In DNA form, the CDR3 reads TGTGCCAGCAGCTCGGGACAGGTATACTATGGCTACACCTTC. Translation gives CASSSGQVYYGYTF. Using reference TRBV7-2 and TRBJ1-2 for the parts outside the CDR3, the full variable domain is GAGVSQSPSNKVTEKGKDVELRCDPISGHTALYWYRQSLGQGLEFLIYFQGNSAPDKSGLPSDRFSAERTGGSVSTLTIQRTQQEDSAVYLCASSSGQVYYGYTFGSGTRLTVV.

This chain's CDR3 is CASSLSGHAYNEQFF. CDR3 sequence (DNA): TGTGCCAGCAGCTTATCAGGCCACGCCTACAATGAGCAGTTCTTC. The chain uses TRBV11-2 and TRBJ2-1; D remains ambiguous. Germline CDR1 SGHAT, CDR2 FQNNGV. The CDR3 consists of 15 residues. The V gene lost 2 bases and the J gene lost 2 bases, with 10 bases spanning the gap.

This rearrangement joins TRBV27 to TRBJ1-1, with a possible D match to TRBD1 (6 bases). The CDR3 consists of 17 residues. Germline CDR1 is MNHEY and CDR2 is SMNVEV (reference sequence). V shed 4 bases and J shed 5 bases, with 23 bases lying between them. CDR3 bases: TGTGCCAGCAGTTCTTCACCTAGGACAGATCGAGGGACTGAAGCTTTCTTT. This translates into CASSSSPRTDRGTEAFF.

The chain uses TRBV5-5 and TRBJ2-1, with D perhaps TRBD2 (6 bases). This CDR3 is built from 18 residues. Germline CDR1 and CDR2: SGHKS and YYEKEE (reference sequence). V was shortened by 0 bases and J by 10 bases, with 26 bases between the two germline ends. The CDR3 DNA reads TGTGCCAGCAGCTTGGCTCCAACCGGGAGACTATCCCACCTGGAGCAGTTCTTC. Amino acid sequence: CASSLAPTGRLSHLEQFF.

CDR3 nucleotides: TGTGCCAGCTCACCAGCTCCCGGAGGGACCACTGAAGCTTTCTTT. It codes for CASSPAPGGTTEAFF. V and J are TRBV18 and TRBJ1-1; possible D gene TRBD1, 5 bases. Germline lookup yields CDR1 KGHSH and CDR2 LQKENI. V was clipped by 2 bases and J by 4 bases, with 14 bases between them. The CDR3 loop spans 15 amino acids.

CDR3 sequence (DNA): TGTGCCAGTGGCAGGGGATACTCTGGAAACACCATATATTTT. This codes for CASGRGYSGNTIYF. V gene TRBV19 combines with J gene TRBJ1-3; the D gene is possibly TRBD1 (6 bases). Germline lookup yields CDR1 LNHDA and CDR2 SQIVND (reference sequence). The CDR3 runs 14 residues. Trimming pared 8 bases from V and 0 bases from J, leaving 11 bases between.

The chain links TRBV2 to TRBJ1-6, with 7 bases aligning to TRBD1. After removal of 7 bases from V and 6 bases from J, the junction contained 9 bases not matched to a gene. The CDR3 consists of 15 residues. Germline V gives CDR1 SNHLY, CDR2 FYNNEI. CDR3 coding DNA: TGTGCCAGCAATCAACCTCACAGGGGTAATTCACCCCTCCACTTT. Translating gives CASNQPHRGNSPLHF.

J is TRBJ2-7 and V is TRBV6-1; 11 nucleotides match TRBD1. The germline V gene has CDR1 MNHNS and CDR2 SASEGT. V was clipped by 3 bases and J by 2 bases; unmatched bases: 3. The CDR3 loop spans 15 amino acids. The chain's CDR3 is CASSDGGQGAYEQYF. The CDR3 DNA reads TGTGCCAGCAGTGATGGGGGACAGGGGGCCTACGAGCAGTACTTC.